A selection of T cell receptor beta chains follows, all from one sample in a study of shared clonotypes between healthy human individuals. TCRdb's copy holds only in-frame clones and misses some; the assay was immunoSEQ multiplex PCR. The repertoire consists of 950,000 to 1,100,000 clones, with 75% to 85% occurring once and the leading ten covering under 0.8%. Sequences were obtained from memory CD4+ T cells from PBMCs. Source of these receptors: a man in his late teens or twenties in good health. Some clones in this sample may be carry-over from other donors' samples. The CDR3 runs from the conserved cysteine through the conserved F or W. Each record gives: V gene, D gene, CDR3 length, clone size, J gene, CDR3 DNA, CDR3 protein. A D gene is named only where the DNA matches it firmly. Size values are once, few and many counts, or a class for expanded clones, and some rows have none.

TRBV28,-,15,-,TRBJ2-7,TGTGCCAGCAGTTTGGCAGAAACAGGGAAATACGAGCAGTACTTC,CASSLAETGKYEQYF
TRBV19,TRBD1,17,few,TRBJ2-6,TGTGCCAGTAGTCGGGACAGGGCGGCCTCTGGGGCCAACGTCCTGACTTTC,CASSRDRAASGANVLTF
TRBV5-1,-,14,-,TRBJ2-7,TGCGCCAGCAGCTTGGCGCCGAGCCCCTACGAGCAGTACTTC,CASSLAPSPYEQYF
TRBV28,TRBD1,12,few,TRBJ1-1,TGTGCCAGCAGTCGGGACAGGGCGCGGGCTTTCTTT,CASSRDRARAFF
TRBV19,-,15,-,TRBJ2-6,TGTGCCAGTAGTAAAGTAACTTCTGGGGCCAACGTCCTGACTTTC,CASSKVTSGANVLTF
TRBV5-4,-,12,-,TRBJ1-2,TGTGCCAGCAGTAGTGGGATCTATGGCTACACCTTC,CASSSGIYGYTF
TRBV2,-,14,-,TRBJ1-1,TGTGCCAGCAGTGAGATCAGGGTTGGCACTGAAGCTTTCTTT,CASSEIRVGTEAFF
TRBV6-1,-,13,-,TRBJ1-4,TGTGCCAGCAGACCCGGGACTGTCGAAAAACTGTTTTTT,CASRPGTVEKLFF
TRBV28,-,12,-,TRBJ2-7,TGTGCCAGCAGTTTGGTGAGGGCCGAGCAGTACTTC,CASSLVRAEQYF
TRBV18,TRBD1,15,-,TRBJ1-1,TGTGCCAGCTCACTCGGGACAGGGAGTCTCACTGAAGCTTTCTTT,CASSLGTGSLTEAFF
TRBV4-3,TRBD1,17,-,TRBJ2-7,TGCGCCAGCAGCCGTCAGAGCTCGGGACAGGGATCCTACGAGCAGTACTTC,CASSRQSSGQGSYEQYF
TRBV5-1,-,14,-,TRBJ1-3,TGCGCCAGCAGCCCCGGGACCGGCAGGAACACCATATATTTT,CASSPGTGRNTIYF
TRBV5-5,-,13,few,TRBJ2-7,TGTGCCAGCAGCCGGGACGGTACCTACGAGCAGTACTTC,CASSRDGTYEQYF
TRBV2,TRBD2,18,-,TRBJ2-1,TGTGCCAGCACCGAACCCGACGGACTAGCCCCTGGCTACAATGAGCAGTTCTTC,CASTEPDGLAPGYNEQFF
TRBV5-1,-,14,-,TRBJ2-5,TGCGCCAGCAGCTTGGTGCCCCCCCCAGAGACCCAGTACTTC,CASSLVPPPETQYF
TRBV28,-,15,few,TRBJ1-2,TGTGCCAGCAGTTCCCAGGGGACCGCGGGGTATGGCTACACCTTC,CASSSQGTAGYGYTF
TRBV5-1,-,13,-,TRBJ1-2,TGCGCCAGCAGCGCCACCACAGGCTATGGCTACACCTTC,CASSATTGYGYTF
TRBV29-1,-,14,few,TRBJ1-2,TGCAGCGTTGCTAAGTATTTGGCTAACTATGGCTACACCTTC,CSVAKYLANYGYTF
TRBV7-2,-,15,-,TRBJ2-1,TGTGCCAGCAGCTTCGGGGTGAGCTCCTACAATGAGCAGTTCTTC,CASSFGVSSYNEQFF
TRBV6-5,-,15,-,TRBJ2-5,TGTGCCAGCAGTTACTCGATGGGCGGCTTGGGGACCCAGTACTTC,CASSYSMGGLGTQYF
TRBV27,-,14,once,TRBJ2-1,TGTGCCAGCAGTTTAATGCGGGCGTACAATGAGCAGTTCTTC,CASSLMRAYNEQFF
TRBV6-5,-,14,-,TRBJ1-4,TGTGCCAGCAAAAGGGCGGTGGCCGGGGAAAAACTGTTTTTT,CASKRAVAGEKLFF
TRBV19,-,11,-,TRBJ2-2,TGTGCCAGTTCGGTGGTCGGGGAGCTGTTTTTT,CASSVVGELFF
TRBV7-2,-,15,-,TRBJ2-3,TGTGCCAGCAGCTTAAGGCAGGCGGGCACAGATACGCAGTATTTT,CASSLRQAGTDTQYF
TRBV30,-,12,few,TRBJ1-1,TGTGCCTGGTCCCCGAGTGGGGATGAAGCTTTCTTT,CAWSPSGDEAFF
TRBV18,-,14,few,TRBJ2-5,TGTGCCAGCTCACCGAGGACGAATCAAGAGACCCAGTACTTC,CASSPRTNQETQYF
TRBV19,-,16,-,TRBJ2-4,TGTGCCAGTAGTATAGGGACCGGGAGAGCCAAAAACATTCAGTACTTC,CASSIGTGRAKNIQYF
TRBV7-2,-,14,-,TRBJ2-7,TGTGCCAGCAGAAAAGACAGGTACTCCTACGAGCAGTACTTC,CASRKDRYSYEQYF
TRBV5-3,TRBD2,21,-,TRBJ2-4,TGTGCCAGAAGCCGCCCATGGCCGGGACTAGCGGGAGCTAGAGCCAAAAACATTCAGTACTTC,CARSRPWPGLAGARAKNIQYF
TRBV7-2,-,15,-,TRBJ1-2,TGTGCCAGCAGTCGAACAGGCTCCTGGTTAAGCGGCTACACCTTC,CASSRTGSWLSGYTF
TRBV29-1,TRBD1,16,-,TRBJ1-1,TGCAGCGCTGGATTACAGGGGTCTAAGGGGGACACTGAAGCTTTCTTT,CSAGLQGSKGDTEAFF
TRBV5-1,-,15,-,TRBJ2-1,TGCGCCAGCAGCTTGGGTCAGGGCCCCTACAATGAGCAGTTCTTC,CASSLGQGPYNEQFF
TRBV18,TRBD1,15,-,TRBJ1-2,TGTGCCAGCTCACCAGACCGAACAGGGGCGTATGGCTACACCTTC,CASSPDRTGAYGYTF
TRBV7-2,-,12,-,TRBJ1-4,TGTGCCAGCAGCTCCTACAGAGAAAAACTGTTTTTT,CASSSYREKLFF
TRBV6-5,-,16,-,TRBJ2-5,TGTGCCAGCAGTTACTCGACAGGGACTACATCAGTGACCCAGTACTTC,CASSYSTGTTSVTQYF
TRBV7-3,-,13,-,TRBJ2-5,TGTGCCAGCAGCTTAGGCCAGGGAGAGACCCAGTACTTC,CASSLGQGETQYF
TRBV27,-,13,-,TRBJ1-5,TGTGCCAGCAGCGTGCGTTGGAATCAGCCCCAGCATTTT,CASSVRWNQPQHF
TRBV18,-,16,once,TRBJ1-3,TGTGCCAGCTCACCTCAGCCCGCCTTCTCTGGAAACACCATATATTTT,CASSPQPAFSGNTIYF
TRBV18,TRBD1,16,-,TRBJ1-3,TGTGCCAGCTCCGGGGGGCGACAGGGGACAGGAAACACCATATATTTT,CASSGGRQGTGNTIYF
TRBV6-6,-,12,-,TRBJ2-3,TGTGCCAGCAGTTACGTTGGAGATACGCAGTATTTT,CASSYVGDTQYF
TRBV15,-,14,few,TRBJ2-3,TGTGCCACCAGCAGTAGTGGAGGCACAGATACGCAGTATTTT,CATSSSGGTDTQYF
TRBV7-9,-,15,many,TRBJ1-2,TGTGCCAGCAGCTCGTCCGGGACGCCCGGCAATGGCTACACCTTC,CASSSSGTPGNGYTF
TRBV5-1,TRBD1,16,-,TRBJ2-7,TGCGCCAGCAGCTTGGATAACCCGGGACAGGGTTACGAGCAGTACTTC,CASSLDNPGQGYEQYF
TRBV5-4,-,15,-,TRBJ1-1,TGTGCCAGCAGCTTCTCCGGGGGTTGGGGGGCTGAAGCTTTCTTT,CASSFSGGWGAEAFF
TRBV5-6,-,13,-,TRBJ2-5,TGTGCCAGCAGCGGCGGACTCTTGGGGACCCAGTACTTC,CASSGGLLGTQYF
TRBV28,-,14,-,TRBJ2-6,TGTGCCAGCAGAGGCCAATCTGGGGCCAACGTCCTGACTTTC,CASRGQSGANVLTF
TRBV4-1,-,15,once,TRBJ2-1,TGCGCCAGCAGCCAAGATAGCGGCTCCTACAATGAGCAGTTCTTC,CASSQDSGSYNEQFF
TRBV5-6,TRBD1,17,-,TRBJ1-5,TGTGCCAGCAGTCCGACAGGGCCCGCGTTTAGCAATCAGCCCCAGCATTTT,CASSPTGPAFSNQPQHF
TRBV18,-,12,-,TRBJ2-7,TGTGCCAGCTCACCACGAGACCACGAGCAGTACTTC,CASSPRDHEQYF
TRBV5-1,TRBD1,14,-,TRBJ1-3,TGCGCCAGCAGCCCGGGACAGCCTGGAAACACCATATATTTT,CASSPGQPGNTIYF
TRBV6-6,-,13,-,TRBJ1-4,TGTGCCAGCAGTTACTTTCAGGGTGAAAAACTGTTTTTT,CASSYFQGEKLFF
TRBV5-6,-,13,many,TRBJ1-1,TGTGCCAGCAGCCAGGTGTCTGGCACTGAAGCTTTCTTT,CASSQVSGTEAFF
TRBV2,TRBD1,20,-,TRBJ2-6,TGTGCCAGCAGTGTTCGTGGGACAGCTGATAAGAGCTCTGGGGCCAACGTCCTGACTTTC,CASSVRGTADKSSGANVLTF
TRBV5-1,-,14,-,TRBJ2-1,TGCGCCAGCAGCTTGGGTTGGGGGGATAATGAGCAGTTCTTC,CASSLGWGDNEQFF
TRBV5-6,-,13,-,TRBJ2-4,TGTGCCAGCAGAGTGGTCAACAAAAACATTCAGTACTTC,CASRVVNKNIQYF
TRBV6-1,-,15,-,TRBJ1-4,TGTGCCAGCAGTGAGGGAGCGGGGGTATATGAAAAACTGTTTTTT,CASSEGAGVYEKLFF
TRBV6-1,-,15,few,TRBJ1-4,TGTGCCAGCAGTGAGGGGCCGTGGGCGAATGAAAAACTGTTTTTT,CASSEGPWANEKLFF
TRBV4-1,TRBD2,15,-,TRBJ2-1,TGCGCCAGCAGCCAACCCCAGGAGAGCGGGGAAAAACAGTTCTTC,CASSQPQESGEKQFF
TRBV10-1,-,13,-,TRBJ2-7,TGCGCCAGCAACGGACAGAGGAATTACGAGCAGTACTTC,CASNGQRNYEQYF
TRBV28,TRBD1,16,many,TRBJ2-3,TGTGCCAGCAGTATGGGACAGGGAAGGGGCACAGATACGCAGTATTTT,CASSMGQGRGTDTQYF